In its sample, the clone carrying this T cell receptor (beta chain) was seen once. The RNA input was roughly 0.45 to 1 ug, and it was reverse transcribed with random hexamers. One entry per CDR3 protein, called by TCRdb with MiXCR from the immunoSEQ multiplex PCR reads. This table has 150,000 to 200,000 distinct CDR3 sequences, over 85% appearing once. This sample was taken from a study of CD8 T cells in Susac syndrome. This CDR3 comprises 14 residues. The V and J ends lost 3 bases and 2 bases, in that order; junction bases with no gene match: 5. The germline V gene encodes CDR1 DFQATT and CDR2 SNEGSKA (reference sequence).

The sequence came from a human donor in good health. The specimen sequenced was CD4+ T cells from PBMCs. This chain connects TRBV20-1 to TRBJ2-7; 9 bases are shared with TRBD1. The CDR3 region is CSASRTGVAYEQYF. The CDR3 DNA reads as TGCAGTGCTAGCCGGACAGGGGTAGCCTACGAGCAGTACTTC.